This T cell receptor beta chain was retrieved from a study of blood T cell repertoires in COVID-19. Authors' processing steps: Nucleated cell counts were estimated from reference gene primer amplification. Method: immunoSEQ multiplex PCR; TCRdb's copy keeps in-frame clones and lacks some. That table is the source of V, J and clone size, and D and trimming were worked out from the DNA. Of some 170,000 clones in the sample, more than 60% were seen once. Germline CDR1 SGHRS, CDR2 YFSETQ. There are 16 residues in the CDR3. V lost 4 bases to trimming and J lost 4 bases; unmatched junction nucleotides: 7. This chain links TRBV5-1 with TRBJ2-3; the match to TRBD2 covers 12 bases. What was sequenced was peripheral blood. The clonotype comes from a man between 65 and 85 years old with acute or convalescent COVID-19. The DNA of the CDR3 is TGCGCCAGCAGCCCGAGACTAGCGGGAGAATCAGATACGCAGTATTTT. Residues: CASSPRLAGESDTQYF.